The source of this T cell receptor beta chain is a study of blood T cell repertoires in COVID-19. Background on the study: PBMCs, B-cell-depleted T cells, or T cells were the source of the cDNA or gDNA that made up the material.

Looked up from germline, CDR1 is SGHAT and CDR2 is FQNNGV. With 5 bases removed from V and 4 bases from J, the gap between germline ends came to 14 bases. The length of the CDR3 is 14 residues. The authors' processing: Researchers report that nucleated cell counts were estimated from reference gene primer amplification. This table comes from immunoSEQ multiplex PCR, and its TCRdb copy is limited to in-frame clones, with some not included. V, J and clone size derive from that table, while D and trimming were established from the DNA sequence. Of 150,000 to 200,000 clones listed, 86% were seen once; the top ten hold 0.99%. This clone was counted only a few times.

The receptor's source is a man aged 18 to 35 with acute or convalescent COVID-19. The sequencing input was peripheral blood. The chain recombines TRBV11-2 with TRBJ1-1; D perhaps matches TRBD1 (6 bases). CDR3 in amino acids: CASSPSGQFTEAFF. Here the CDR3 DNA reads TGTGCCAGCAGCCCGAGCGGACAGTTCACTGAAGCTTTCTTT. The whole variable domain, filled in from reference TRBV11-2 and TRBJ1-1, reads EAGVAQSPRYKIIEKRQSVAFWCNPISGHATLYWYQQILGQGPKLLIQFQNNGVVDDSQLPKDRFSAERLKGVDSTLKIQPAKLEDSAVYLCASSPSGQFTEAFFGQGTRLTVV.